One sample yielded the 19 T cell receptor beta chains listed below, sequenced in a study of siplizumab effects on memory and regulatory T cells. The protocol was immunoSEQ multiplex PCR, while the TCRdb copy is restricted to in-frame clones and leaves out a portion. The data contain about 56,000 clones, over 95% of them singletons. Specimen: naive CD8+ T cells sorted from blood. The receptors were gathered from a human donor in good health.

J is TRBJ1-3 and V is TRBV7-9, with D possibly matching TRBD1 (6 bases). Trimming removed 4 bases from V and 2 bases from J, with 12 bases in between. Germline loops: CDR1 SEHNR, CDR2 FQNEAQ (reference sequence). This CDR3 is 15 amino acids long. CDR3: CASSSWTDPGNTIYF. The CDR3 DNA reads TGTGCCAGCAGCTCTTGGACAGACCCTGGAAACACCATATATTTT.

The chain links TRBV28 to TRBJ1-1; D possibly corresponds to TRBD1 (5 bases). Per germline, CDR1 MDHEN and CDR2 SYDVKM. This CDR3 comprises 14 residues. Trimming pared 2 bases from V and 1 base from J, leaving 8 bases between. CDR3 in DNA: TGTGCCAGCAGTTTAATGGGGCAGAACACTGAAGCTTTCTTT. Its protein is CASSLMGQNTEAFF.

The rearrangement uses TRBV4-1 and TRBJ2-2; D is unclear. CDR3 length equals 13 residues. Per the germline V gene, CDR1 is MGHRA and CDR2 is YSYEKL. Trimming took off 1 base at V and 6 bases at J, with 6 bases between the two ends. The CDR3 protein is CASSQAGAGELFF. The CDR3 DNA is TGCGCCAGCAGCCAAGCCGGAGCCGGGGAGCTGTTTTTT.

V gene TRBV4-1 combines with J gene TRBJ2-3, with D possibly matching TRBD1 (6 bases). V lost 2 bases and J lost 1, with 10 bases in between. Germline V gives CDR1 MGHRA, CDR2 YSYEKL. This CDR3 is built from 15 residues. The DNA for the CDR3 is TGCGCCAGCAGCCAACCAAACAGGGGCACAGATACGCAGTATTTT. It specifies CASSQPNRGTDTQYF.

V gene TRBV10-2 combines with J gene TRBJ2-7, with D possibly TRBD2 on 6 matching bases. Per germline, CDR1 WSHSY and CDR2 SAAADI. Trimming took off 4 bases at V and 0 bases at J, with 16 bases between the two ends. The CDR3 spans 16 residues. The CDR3 DNA follows: TGCGCCAGCAGTGGAGGAGGGCTCATCAGCTCCTACGAGCAGTACTTC. Amino acid sequence: CASSGGGLISSYEQYF.

The chain has TRBV29-1 and TRBJ2-5, with TRBD2 matching 7 bases. CDR3 length equals 11 residues. With 4 bases clipped from V and 4 bases from J, the junction kept 0 bases outside the gene matches. CDR1 is SQVTM and CDR2 is ANQGSEA in the germline V gene. The CDR3 DNA follows: TGCAGCGTTGGACTAGCAGAGACCCAGTACTTC. Protein sequence: CSVGLAETQYF.

This chain connects TRBV28 to TRBJ2-7, with TRBD1 matching 10 bases. V lost 5 bases to trimming and J lost 4 bases; unmatched junction nucleotides: 5. Looked up from germline, CDR1 is MDHEN and CDR2 is SYDVKM. The CDR3 contains 14 residues. The CDR3 DNA reads as TGTGCCAGCAGTAACCGACAGGGGGCTTACGAGCAGTACTTC. Residues: CASSNRQGAYEQYF.

A single count supports this clone. V is TRBV6-6 and J is TRBJ1-3, with 8 bases lining up with TRBD1. Germline CDR1 and CDR2: MNHNY and SVGAGI (reference sequence). The CDR3 is 14 amino acids. V lost 7 bases and J lost 4; bases outside the gene matches: 6. The CDR3 DNA is TGTGCCAGCACCCAGGGGGCTGGAGGAAACACCATATATTTT. Protein sequence: CASTQGAGGNTIYF.

For the CDR3, the DNA is TGTGCCAGTAGTATAGTTTTCGGAGAATACGAGCAGTACTTC. It translates to CASSIVFGEYEQYF. The rearrangement links TRBV19 to TRBJ2-7, with D unresolved. The germline gives CDR1 LNHDA, CDR2 SQIVND (reference sequence). V lost 1 base and J 4 bases, leaving 11 bases between the germline ends. The CDR3 consists of 14 residues.

This chain uses TRBV6-1 with TRBJ1-5; D may be TRBD1 (6 bases). This CDR3 spans 14 amino acids. V lost 5 bases and J 2 bases, leaving 10 bases between the germline ends. Looked up from germline, CDR1 is MNHNS and CDR2 is SASEGT. CDR3 sequence (DNA): TGTGCCAGCAGTATACAGGGTGGCAATCAGCCCCAGCATTTT. It specifies CASSIQGGNQPQHF.

V and J are TRBV7-3 and TRBJ2-2; TRBD2 matches at 7 bases. The CDR3 spans 15 residues. Trimming cost V 2 bases and J 3 bases; bases outside gene matches: 3. Germline lookup yields CDR1 SGHTA and CDR2 FQGTGA. CDR3 residues: CASSLSREHTGELFF. As DNA, the CDR3 is TGTGCCAGCAGCTTATCGCGGGAGCACACCGGGGAGCTGTTTTTT.

As to this clone: Other DNA sequences within the sample encode an identical CDR3. The rearrangement joins TRBV28 to TRBJ1-1; 8 nucleotides match TRBD1. The J segment lost 10 bases and the V segment lost 3 bases, leaving 7 bases of the junction unmatched. The germline CDR1 and CDR2 sequences are MDHEN and SYDVKM. The CDR3 runs 13 residues. The CDR3 DNA reads as TGTGCCAGCAGTTTCCAGGGGGCGATAGCAGCTTTCTTT. Translation gives CASSFQGAIAAFF.

The chain combines TRBV7-8 with TRBJ2-4, with 7 bases identical to TRBD1. Trimming took 3 bases from V and 7 from J; bases not matched to a gene: 6. This CDR3 is built from 14 residues. Germline CDR1 reads SGHVS; CDR2 reads FQNEAQ. The CDR3 nucleotides are TGTGCCAGCAGCTTGGACAGGAGTCGGAACATTCAGTACTTC. Amino acids: CASSLDRSRNIQYF.

The V call is TRBV5-6, the J call TRBJ2-7, with D possibly being TRBD2 (6 bases). Looked up from germline, CDR1 is SGHDT and CDR2 is YYEEEE. CDR3 size: 13 residues. Trimming cost V 2 bases and J 2 bases, with 8 bases left between them. The CDR3 region is CASSFAGTYEQYF. The CDR3 DNA sequence: TGTGCCAGCAGCTTTGCGGGAACCTACGAGCAGTACTTC.

The genes are TRBV15 and TRBJ2-5, with TRBD2 matching over 9 bases. Germline V gene data show CDR1 as LNHNV and CDR2 as YYDKDF (reference sequence). V lost 5 bases and J lost 5; bases outside the gene matches: 6. The CDR3 has 14 residues. CDR3 sequence: CATSPGTSWETQYF. Here the CDR3 DNA reads TGTGCCACCAGCCCGGGGACTAGCTGGGAGACCCAGTACTTC.

The chain links TRBV5-8 to TRBJ1-1; weak D call: TRBD1 (5 bases). V shed 4 bases and J shed 2 bases, with 12 bases lying between them. Germline V gives CDR1 SGHTS, CDR2 YDEGEE. The CDR3 has 14 residues. In nucleotides, the CDR3 is TGTGCCAGCAGCCGGGGGGGTACTAACACTGAAGCTTTCTTT. Translating gives CASSRGGTNTEAFF.

V is TRBV12-5 and J is TRBJ2-3; 10 bases agree with TRBD1. Germline lookup yields CDR1 LGHNT and CDR2 FRNRAP. Trimming removed 4 bases from V and 7 bases from J; junction bases left unmatched: 8. The CDR3 is made up of 15 amino acids. In DNA form, the CDR3 reads TGTGCTAGTGGTTCCACCGGGACAGGGGTGAATACGCAGTATTTT. Amino acid sequence: CASGSTGTGVNTQYF.

V gene TRBV25-1 combines with J gene TRBJ2-3; 7 bases are a match to TRBD1. This CDR3 spans 15 amino acids. With 5 bases clipped from V and 6 bases from J, the junction kept 11 bases outside the gene matches. Germline values: CDR1 MGHDK, CDR2 SYGVNS. CDR3 DNA sequence: TGTGCCAGCAGTATCGGGCAGGGGGTTTGGGATACGCAGTATTTT. The encoded protein is CASSIGQGVWDTQYF.

The count of this clone is one. V is TRBV7-9 and J is TRBJ1-5; a possible D gene is TRBD1 (5 bases). CDR1 SEHNR and CDR2 FQNEAQ come from the germline V gene (reference sequence). The V gene lost 10 bases and the J gene lost 3 bases, with 13 bases spanning the gap. The CDR3 is made up of 13 amino acids. This chain's CDR3 is CATSRVDNQPQHF. The CDR3 DNA reads TGTGCCACCTCCAGGGTGGACAATCAGCCCCAGCATTTT.